Given below is one T cell receptor (beta chain) in context. The source of the sample is a study of OX40 agonist ivuxolimab in advanced cancers. As for the study in general: Every 2 weeks, ivuxolimab was infused into the patients intravenously at between 0.01 and 10 mg/kg. Prior anti-PD-1, anti-PD-L1 or anti-CTLA-4 therapy did not bar entry, and roughly 40% had some.

This CDR3 is built from 15 residues. Germline-derived CDR1 and CDR2 are MNHEY and SMNVEV (reference sequence). V lost 2 bases to trimming and J lost 9 bases, with 14 bases between them. Assay used: immunoSEQ multiplex PCR; TCRdb lists only in-frame clones, some missing. The sample lists 50,000 to 65,000 clones, approximately 91% occurring once. The genes are TRBV27 and TRBJ1-6; a weak D match, TRBD1 (5 bases). The sequencing here drew on CD4+ or CD8+ T cells sorted from blood, taken in a trial of the OX40 agonist ivuxolimab. This receptor was identified in an adult with an advanced solid tumor such as melanoma, head and neck, liver or kidney cancer. CDR3 amino acids: CASSLDGRVGSPLHF. DNA of the CDR3: TGTGCCAGCAGTTTAGACGGCAGGGTAGGTTCACCCCTCCACTTT.